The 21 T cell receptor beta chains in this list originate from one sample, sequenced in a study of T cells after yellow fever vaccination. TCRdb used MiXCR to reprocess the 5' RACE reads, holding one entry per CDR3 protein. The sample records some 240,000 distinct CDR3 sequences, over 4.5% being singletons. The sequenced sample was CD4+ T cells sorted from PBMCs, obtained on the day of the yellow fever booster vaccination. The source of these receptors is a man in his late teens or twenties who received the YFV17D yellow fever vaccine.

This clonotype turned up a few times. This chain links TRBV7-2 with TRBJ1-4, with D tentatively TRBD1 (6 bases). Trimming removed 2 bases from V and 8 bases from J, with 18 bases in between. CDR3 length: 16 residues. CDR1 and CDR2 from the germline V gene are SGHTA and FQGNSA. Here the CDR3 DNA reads TGTGCCAGCAGCTTAAATGTGGGGGGCGCAGGGGAAAAACTGTTTTTT. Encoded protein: CASSLNVGGAGEKLFF.

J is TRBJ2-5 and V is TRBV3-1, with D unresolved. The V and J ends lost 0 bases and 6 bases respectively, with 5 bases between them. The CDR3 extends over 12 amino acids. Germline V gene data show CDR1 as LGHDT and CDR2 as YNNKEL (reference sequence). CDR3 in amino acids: CASSQEGQTQYF. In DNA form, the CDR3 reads TGTGCCAGCAGCCAAGAAGGACAGACCCAGTACTTC.

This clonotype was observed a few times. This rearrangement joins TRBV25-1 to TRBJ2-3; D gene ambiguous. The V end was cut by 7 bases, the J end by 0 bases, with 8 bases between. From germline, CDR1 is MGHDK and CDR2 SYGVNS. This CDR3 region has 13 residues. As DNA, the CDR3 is TGTGCCAGCACCGAAAGGAGCACAGATACGCAGTATTTT. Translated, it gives CASTERSTDTQYF.

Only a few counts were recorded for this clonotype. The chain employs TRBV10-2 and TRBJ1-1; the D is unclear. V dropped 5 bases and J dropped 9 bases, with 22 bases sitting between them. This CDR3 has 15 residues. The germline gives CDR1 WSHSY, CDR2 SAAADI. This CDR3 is CASSLDLTRLMKAFF. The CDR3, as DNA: TGCGCCAGCAGTTTGGACCTAACCCGCCTAATGAAAGCTTTCTTT.

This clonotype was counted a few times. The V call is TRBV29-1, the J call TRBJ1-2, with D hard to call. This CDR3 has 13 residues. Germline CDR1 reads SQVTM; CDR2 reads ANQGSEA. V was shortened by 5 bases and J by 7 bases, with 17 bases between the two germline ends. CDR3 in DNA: TGCAGCGTTTCCTCCGGCCAGCCTGGTGGCTACACCTTC. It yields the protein CSVSSGQPGGYTF.

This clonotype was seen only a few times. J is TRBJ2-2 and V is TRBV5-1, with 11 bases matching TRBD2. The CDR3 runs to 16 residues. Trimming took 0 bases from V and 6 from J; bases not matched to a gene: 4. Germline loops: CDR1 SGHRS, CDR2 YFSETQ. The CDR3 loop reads CASSLAGLAEAGELFF. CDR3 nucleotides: TGCGCCAGCAGCTTGGCGGGACTAGCGGAGGCCGGGGAGCTGTTTTTT.

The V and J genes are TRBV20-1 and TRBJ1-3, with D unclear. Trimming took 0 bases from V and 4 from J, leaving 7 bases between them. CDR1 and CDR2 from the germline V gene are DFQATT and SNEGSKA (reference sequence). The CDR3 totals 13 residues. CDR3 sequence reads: CSAREYRGNTIYF. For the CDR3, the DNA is TGCAGTGCTAGAGAATATCGGGGAAACACCATATATTTT.

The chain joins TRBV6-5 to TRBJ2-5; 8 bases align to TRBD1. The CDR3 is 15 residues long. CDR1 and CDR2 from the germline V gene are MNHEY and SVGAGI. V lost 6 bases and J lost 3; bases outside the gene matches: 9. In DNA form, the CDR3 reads TGTGCCAGCAGCCCGTCAGGGGGCCGAGAAGAGACCCAGTACTTC. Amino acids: CASSPSGGREETQYF.

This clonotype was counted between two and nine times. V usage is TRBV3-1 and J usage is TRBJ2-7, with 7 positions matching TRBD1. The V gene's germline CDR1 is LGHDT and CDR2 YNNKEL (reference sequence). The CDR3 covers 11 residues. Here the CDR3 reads CASSPRTGEHV. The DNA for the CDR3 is TGTGCCAGCAGCCCCCGGACAGGAGAGCACGTC.

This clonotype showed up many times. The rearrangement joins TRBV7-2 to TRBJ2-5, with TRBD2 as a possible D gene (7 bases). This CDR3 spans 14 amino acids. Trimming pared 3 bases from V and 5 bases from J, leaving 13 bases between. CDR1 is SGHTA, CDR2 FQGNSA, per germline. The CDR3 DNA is TGTGCCAGCAGCTTTCGGGGGGCCTCGGAGACCCAGTACTTC. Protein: CASSFRGASETQYF.

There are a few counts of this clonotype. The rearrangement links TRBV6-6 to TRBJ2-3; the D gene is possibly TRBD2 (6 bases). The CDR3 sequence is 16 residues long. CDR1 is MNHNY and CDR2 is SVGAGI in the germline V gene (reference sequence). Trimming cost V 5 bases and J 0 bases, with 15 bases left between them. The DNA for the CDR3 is TGTGCCAGCAGTCAATGGACTATCCCTAGCACAGATACGCAGTATTTT. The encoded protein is CASSQWTIPSTDTQYF.

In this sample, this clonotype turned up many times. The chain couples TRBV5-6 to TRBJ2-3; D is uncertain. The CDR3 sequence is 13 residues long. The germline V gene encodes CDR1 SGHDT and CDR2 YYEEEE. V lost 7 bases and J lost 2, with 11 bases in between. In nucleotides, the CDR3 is TGTGCCAGCGCTCTTGGATTCACAGATACGCAGTATTTT. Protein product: CASALGFTDTQYF. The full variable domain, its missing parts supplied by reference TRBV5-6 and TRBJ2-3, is DAGVTQSPTHLIKTRGQQVTLRCSPKSGHDTVSWYQQALGQGPQFIFQYYEEEERQRGNFPDRFSGHQFPNYSSELNVNALLLGDSALYLCASALGFTDTQYFGPGTRLTVL.

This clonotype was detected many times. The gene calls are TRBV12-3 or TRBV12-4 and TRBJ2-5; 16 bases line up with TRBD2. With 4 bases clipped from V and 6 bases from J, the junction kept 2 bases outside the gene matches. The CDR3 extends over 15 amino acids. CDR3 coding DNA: TGTGCCAGCAGTTCGGGACTAGCGGGGGGGCAGACCCAGTACTTC. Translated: CASSSGLAGGQTQYF.

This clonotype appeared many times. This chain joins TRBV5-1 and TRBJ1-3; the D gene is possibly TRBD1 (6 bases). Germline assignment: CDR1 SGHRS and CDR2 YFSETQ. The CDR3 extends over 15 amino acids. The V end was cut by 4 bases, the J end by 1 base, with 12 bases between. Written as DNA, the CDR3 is TGCGCCAGCAGCGACGGACAGATATCTGGAAACACCATATATTTT. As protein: CASSDGQISGNTIYF.

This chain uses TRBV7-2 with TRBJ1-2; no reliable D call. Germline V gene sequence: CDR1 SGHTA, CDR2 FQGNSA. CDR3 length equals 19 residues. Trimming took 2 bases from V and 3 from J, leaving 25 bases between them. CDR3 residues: CASSLLSGSAVYPDYGYTF. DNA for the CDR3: TGTGCCAGCAGCTTATTGTCTGGTTCGGCCGTCTATCCGGACTATGGCTACACCTTC.

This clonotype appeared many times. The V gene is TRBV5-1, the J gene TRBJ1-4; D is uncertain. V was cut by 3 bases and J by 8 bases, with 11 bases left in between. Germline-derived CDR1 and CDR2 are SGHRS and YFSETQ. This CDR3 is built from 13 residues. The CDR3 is CASSSTAREKLFF. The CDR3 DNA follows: TGCGCCAGCAGCTCGACGGCCAGAGAAAAACTGTTTTTT.

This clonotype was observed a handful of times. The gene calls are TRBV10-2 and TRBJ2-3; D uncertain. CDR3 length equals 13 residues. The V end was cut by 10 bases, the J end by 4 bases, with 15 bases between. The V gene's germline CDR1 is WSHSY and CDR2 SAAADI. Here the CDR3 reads CATNGGRADTQYF. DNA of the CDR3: TGCGCCACCAATGGCGGAAGGGCAGATACGCAGTATTTT.

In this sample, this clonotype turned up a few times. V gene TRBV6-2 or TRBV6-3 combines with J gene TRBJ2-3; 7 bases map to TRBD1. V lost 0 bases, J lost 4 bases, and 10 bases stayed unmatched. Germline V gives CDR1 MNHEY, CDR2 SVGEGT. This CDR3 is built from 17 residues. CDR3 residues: CASSYSPEGAVADTQYF. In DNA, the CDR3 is TGTGCCAGCAGTTACTCCCCCGAGGGGGCGGTTGCAGATACGCAGTATTTT.

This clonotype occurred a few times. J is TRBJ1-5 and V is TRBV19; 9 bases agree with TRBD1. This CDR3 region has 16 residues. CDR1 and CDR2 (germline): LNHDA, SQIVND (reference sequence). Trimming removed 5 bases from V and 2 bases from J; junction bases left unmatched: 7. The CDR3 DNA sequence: TGTGCCAGTAGTCCGGACAGGGGTATCGGCAATCAGCCCCAGCATTTT. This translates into CASSPDRGIGNQPQHF.

The CDR3 here is CASSETRGNQPQHF. The CDR3 DNA reads TGTGCCAGCAGTGAAACTAGAGGCAATCAGCCCCAGCATTTT. The V gene is TRBV25-1, the J gene TRBJ1-5; the D is unclear. CDR1 and CDR2 (germline): MGHDK, SYGVNS. The ends were cut back, 2 bases at V and 2 bases at J, with 7 bases in the middle. The CDR3 runs 14 residues.

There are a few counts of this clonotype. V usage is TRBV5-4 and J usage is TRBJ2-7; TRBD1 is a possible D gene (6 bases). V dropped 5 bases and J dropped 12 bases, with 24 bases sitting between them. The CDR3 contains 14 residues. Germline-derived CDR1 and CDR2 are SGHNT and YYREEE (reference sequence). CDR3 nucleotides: TGTGCCAGCAGTCAAAAAACAGATTCGGGACAACTGTACTTC. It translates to CASSQKTDSGQLYF.